The 30 T cell receptor beta chains below all came from one sample that was sequenced in a study of control samples from healthy donors and cancer patients. Sequencing used immunoSEQ multiplex PCR; TCRdb keeps in-frame clones, though not all of them. The sample yields 60,000 to 70,000 clones, 75% to 85% seen once. Sequencing was performed on blood. The source of these receptors is a man between 35 and 55 years old in good health.

The rearrangement uses TRBV20-1 and TRBJ2-2, with 8 bases that match TRBD2. The CDR3 runs to 15 residues. Germline CDR1 reads DFQATT; CDR2 reads SNEGSKA (reference sequence). J was trimmed by 4 bases and V by 3 bases; bases with no gene match: 7. CDR3 DNA: TGCAGTGCTAGTTTACGGGAGGGCCCCACCGGGGAGCTGTTTTTT. Its translation: CSASLREGPTGELFF.

The chain combines TRBV5-4 with TRBJ2-6; no definite D call. V was clipped by 1 base and J by 2 bases, with 7 bases between them. Germline lookup yields CDR1 SGHNT and CDR2 YYREEE (reference sequence). The CDR3 extends over 15 amino acids. The CDR3 protein is CASSLLGTGANVLTF. CDR3 bases: TGTGCCAGCAGCTTGTTGGGAACTGGGGCCAACGTCCTGACTTTC.

The J gene is TRBJ2-7, the V gene TRBV11-2; 8 positions agree with TRBD1. Trimming at V came to 3 bases and at J to 4 bases, leaving 8 bases not matched to a gene. The CDR3 is 15 residues long. Germline CDR1 is SGHAT and CDR2 is FQNNGV. In nucleotides, the CDR3 is TGTGCCAGCAGCTTGGATGGACAGGGCACGTACGAGCAGTACTTC. The encoded protein is CASSLDGQGTYEQYF.

As regards this clone: Other nucleotide sequences from this sample produce the same CDR3. This chain connects TRBV24-1 to TRBJ1-6, with D possibly being TRBD1 (6 bases). CDR3 size: 16 residues. Germline-derived CDR1 and CDR2 are KGHDR and SFDVKD. The V and J ends lost 9 bases and 4 bases respectively, with 18 bases between them. The CDR3 DNA sequence: TGTGCCACCCGGGGGGGAGGGGGGATATATAATTCACCCCTCCACTTT. Its translation is CATRGGGGIYNSPLHF.

The chain uses TRBV7-8 and TRBJ2-1, with D perhaps assigned TRBD1 or TRBD2 (5 bases each). This CDR3 contains 15 residues. V gave up 2 bases and J gave up 7 bases, with 15 bases separating them. The germline V gene encodes CDR1 SGHVS and CDR2 FQNEAQ. CDR3 protein: CASSLRDRSGNEQFF. CDR3 nucleotides: TGTGCCAGCAGCTTAAGGGACCGGAGTGGGAATGAGCAGTTCTTC.

The CDR3 DNA sequence: TGTGCAAGTCGCTTAGAAAGGGGACAGTGCGGCGAGCAGTACTTC. It encodes CASRLERGQCGEQYF. V gene TRBV12-2 combines with J gene TRBJ2-7; TRBD1, as called in the table, went unchecked against the DNA. TRBV12-2 is tagged as a pseudogene. CDR3 length equals 15 residues.

This clone showed up just once. This chain links TRBV27 with TRBJ2-2, with 9 bases identical to TRBD1. Germline values: CDR1 MNHEY, CDR2 SMNVEV (reference sequence). Trimming removed 1 base from V and 4 bases from J; junction bases left unmatched: 1. The CDR3 consists of 15 residues. CDR3 coding DNA: TGTGCCAGCAGTTTATGGACAGGGGCCACCGGGGAGCTGTTTTTT. Protein product: CASSLWTGATGELFF.

This chain links TRBV4-3 with TRBJ1-2, with no clear D. Deletions cut 3 bases from V and 3 bases from J, with 8 bases between. CDR1 and CDR2 from the germline V gene are LGHNA and YSLEER. This CDR3 contains 13 residues. CDR3 protein: CASSQGPDYGYTF. CDR3 bases: TGCGCCAGCAGCCAGGGTCCTGACTATGGCTACACCTTC.

In the case of this clone: The same CDR3 can be traced to other DNA sequences in this sample. The chain's CDR3 is CAWSVNRAYGYTF. CDR3 DNA: TGTGCCTGGAGTGTTAACAGGGCCTATGGCTACACCTTC. This chain links TRBV30 with TRBJ1-2; tentatively, D is TRBD1 (6 bases). Germline V gene lookup returns CDR1 GTSNPN and CDR2 SVGIG (reference sequence). The CDR3 covers 13 residues. V was shortened by 0 bases and J by 4 bases, with 9 bases between the two germline ends.

J is TRBJ1-1 and V is TRBV29-1; D possibly corresponds to TRBD1 (5 bases). V lost 1 base and J lost 8, with 8 bases in between. Germline loops: CDR1 SQVTM, CDR2 ANQGSEA. The CDR3 covers 11 residues. CDR3 in amino acids: CSVEVGAEAFF. Here the CDR3 DNA reads TGCAGCGTTGAAGTTGGGGCAGAAGCTTTCTTT. The whole variable domain, remainder taken from reference TRBV29-1 and TRBJ1-1, is SAVISQKPSRDICQRGTSLTIQCQVDSQVTMMFWYRQQPGQSLTLIATANQGSEATYESGFVIDKFPISRPNLTFSTLTVSNMSPEDSSIYLCSVEVGAEAFFGQGTRLTVV.

V and J are TRBV4-2 and TRBJ1-2, with 12 bases lining up with TRBD1. The CDR3 has 17 residues. Germline V CDR1 and CDR2: LGHNA, YNFKEQ. V lost 0 bases and J lost 7; bases outside the gene matches: 9. The CDR3 DNA follows: TGTGCCAGCAGCCAAGATACGGGACAGGGGGCGAGTCGTGGCTACACCTTC. It codes for CASSQDTGQGASRGYTF.

The rearrangement links TRBV21-1 to TRBJ2-7; the D segment call TRBD1 is taken from the table without a DNA check. TRBV21-1 corresponds to a pseudogene. This CDR3 contains 13 residues. This chain's CDR3 is CASSPRDPYEQYF. CDR3 bases: TGTGCCAGCAGCCCCAGGGATCCCTACGAGCAGTACTTC.

In the case of this clone: The junction does not match germline at one end; this may be a read error. The chain recombines TRBV27 with TRBJ2-1, with D perhaps TRBD2 (5 bases). The CDR3 consists of 16 residues. Germline V gives CDR1 MNHEY, CDR2 SMNVEV (reference sequence). CDR3 loop: CASSQVAYFSYNGQFF. In DNA form, the CDR3 reads TGTGCCAGCAGTCAGGTAGCGTACTTCTCCTACAATGGGCAGTTCTTC.

The chain uses TRBV6-2 or TRBV6-3 and TRBJ1-1; D is unclear. Germline V gene sequence: CDR1 MNHEY, CDR2 SVGEGT. V lost 5 bases to trimming and J lost 1 base, with 8 bases between them. CDR3 length equals 13 residues. CDR3 nucleotides: TGTGCCAGCAGTACGCGGCCGAACACTGAAGCTTTCTTT. It encodes CASSTRPNTEAFF.

The chain is built from TRBV5-4 and TRBJ2-1; the match to TRBD2 covers 8 bases. J lost 7 bases, V lost 4 bases, and 10 bases had no gene match. Germline V lookup: CDR1 SGHNT, CDR2 YYREEE (reference sequence). The CDR3 spans 15 residues. CDR3 sequence (DNA): TGTGCCAGCAGCAGTGCGGGAGGAGGGGGAAATGAGCAGTTCTTC. Translation: CASSSAGGGGNEQFF.

The table lists this clone with a count of one. This chain joins TRBV5-1 and TRBJ2-7, with D possibly TRBD1 on 6 matching bases. In germline, CDR1 is SGHRS, CDR2 YFSETQ. This CDR3 has 14 amino acids. Trimming cost V 0 bases and J 2 bases, with 9 bases left between them. In nucleotides, the CDR3 is TGCGCCAGCAGCTTGGGACAGGCTACCTACGAGCAGTACTTC. Its translation: CASSLGQATYEQYF.

V gene TRBV27 combines with J gene TRBJ2-7, with D perhaps TRBD1 (5 bases). This CDR3 is 15 amino acids long. V lost 3 bases to trimming and J lost 1 base, with 13 bases between them. Germline values: CDR1 MNHEY, CDR2 SMNVEV (reference sequence). The CDR3 DNA reads as TGTGCCAGCAGTTTGGGGCAGGGTCTTTCCTACGAGCAGTACTTC. Its protein product is CASSLGQGLSYEQYF.

The chain uses TRBV18 and TRBJ1-1; D ambiguous. CDR1 KGHSH and CDR2 LQKENI come from the germline V gene. This CDR3 comprises 14 residues. The germline V and J ends were trimmed by 0 bases and 5 bases, with 10 bases remaining between them. The CDR3 DNA reads TGTGCCAGCTCACCACCATTGAGTGGAACTGAAGCTTTCTTT. This encodes CASSPPLSGTEAFF.

CDR3 amino acids: CASSPGQSFSFYEQYF. CDR3 in DNA: TGCGCCAGCAGCCCAGGACAGAGTTTTTCATTCTACGAGCAGTACTTC. V gene TRBV5-1 combines with J gene TRBJ2-7, with D possibly matching TRBD1 (6 bases). Germline CDR1 and CDR2: SGHRS and YFSETQ. CDR3 length: 16 residues. The germline V and J ends were trimmed by 4 bases and 3 bases, with 20 bases remaining between them.

V usage is TRBV7-3 and J usage is TRBJ2-2; no reliable D call. CDR3 length equals 17 residues. The germline V gene has CDR1 SGHTA and CDR2 FQGTGA. Between the trimmed V and J ends, which lost 1 base and 5 bases, there was a span of 17 bases. The CDR3 coding sequence is TGTGCCAGCAGCTTAAGAGCCGGACCTAGTCTGACCGGGGAGCTGTTTTTT. Protein product: CASSLRAGPSLTGELFF.

This clone was recorded only once. The V gene is TRBV3-1 (or the pseudogene TRBV3-2), the J gene TRBJ2-1; 10 bases fit TRBD2. Germline CDR1 is LGHDT and CDR2 is YNNKEL (reference sequence). This CDR3 is built from 16 residues. The junction had 3 bases not matched to a gene; V was cut back by 0 bases and J by 4 bases. The CDR3 reads CASSQELAGYYNEQFF. In DNA form, the CDR3 reads TGTGCCAGCAGCCAAGAACTAGCGGGGTATTACAATGAGCAGTTCTTC.

V is TRBV11-3 and J is TRBJ1-2; perhaps TRBD1 as D (5 bases). CDR1 is SGHNT, CDR2 YENEEA, per germline. The CDR3 sequence is 16 residues long. Trimming removed 5 bases at V and 7 bases at J, with 23 bases between. CDR3 protein: CASSHGGVGGQGGYTF. In DNA, the CDR3 is TGTGCCAGCAGCCATGGCGGGGTAGGAGGGCAGGGTGGCTACACCTTC.

The genes are TRBV9 and TRBJ1-1; a possible D gene is TRBD1 (5 bases). V dropped 4 bases and J dropped 1 base, with 11 bases sitting between them. The length of the CDR3 is 14 residues. The germline V gene encodes CDR1 SGDLS and CDR2 YYNGEE. The CDR3 bases are TGTGCCAGCAGCACGGGACCGAGGAACACTGAAGCTTTCTTT. Amino acids: CASSTGPRNTEAFF.

The CDR3 region is CASKPGQGSNGYGYTF. CDR3 bases: TGTGCCAGCAAGCCGGGACAGGGAAGTAATGGCTATGGCTACACCTTC. The chain recombines TRBV9 with TRBJ1-2; 9 bases line up with TRBD1. This CDR3 is 16 amino acids long. The germline CDR1 and CDR2 sequences are SGDLS and YYNGEE. Trimming at V came to 6 bases and at J to 4 bases, leaving 13 bases not matched to a gene.

J is TRBJ1-3 and V is TRBV5-1; the match to TRBD1 covers 9 bases. The CDR3 spans 14 residues. The germline CDR1 and CDR2 sequences are SGHRS and YFSETQ. Trimming took 7 bases from V and 2 from J; bases not matched to a gene: 4. For the CDR3, the DNA is TGCGCCAGCGGGACAGGGACCGCTGGAAACACCATATATTTT. It codes for CASGTGTAGNTIYF.

The chain recombines TRBV7-2 with TRBJ1-1; the D gene is possibly TRBD1 (6 bases). CDR1 and CDR2 (germline): SGHTA, FQGNSA. The CDR3 runs 14 residues. Trimming left V 6 bases short and J 4 bases short, with 15 bases between. The chain's CDR3 is CASSRQVLSTEAFF. CDR3 nucleotides: TGTGCCAGCAGTCGACAGGTTTTGAGCACTGAAGCTTTCTTT.

The chain has TRBV7-2 and TRBJ1-3; 7 bases map to TRBD1. The CDR3 totals 15 residues. The germline gives CDR1 SGHTA, CDR2 FQGNSA. V trimming: 2 bases; J trimming: 4 bases; junction bases outside the gene matches: 5. The CDR3 sequence is CASSLRGGNGNTIYF. CDR3 coding DNA: TGTGCCAGCAGCTTACGAGGGGGCAACGGAAACACCATATATTTT.

The rearrangement uses TRBV18 and TRBJ1-1; TRBD1 matches 8 bases. The germline V gene encodes CDR1 KGHSH and CDR2 LQKENI. The junction had 3 bases not matched to a gene; V was cut back by 3 bases and J by 0 bases. There are 15 residues in the CDR3. CDR3 loop: CASSPLQGVNTEAFF. The CDR3 DNA follows: TGTGCCAGCTCACCGTTACAGGGGGTGAACACTGAAGCTTTCTTT.

A single count supports this clone. V and J are TRBV7-2 and TRBJ2-7; TRBD2 agrees at 8 bases. CDR3 size: 15 residues. Germline lookup yields CDR1 SGHTA and CDR2 FQGNSA. Germline trimming cut 5 bases from V and 4 bases from J; bases unmatched to any gene: 10. CDR3 residues: CASSILAGPSYEQYF. The DNA of the CDR3 is TGTGCCAGCAGCATATTAGCGGGACCCTCATACGAGCAGTACTTC.

The chain has TRBV21-1 and TRBJ2-2; TRBD1 was called by the table and not checked on the DNA. TRBV21-1 is a pseudogene locus. The CDR3 has 21 amino acids. CDR3 in amino acids: CASSKALSVGDRLQNTGELFF. The CDR3 region has the DNA TGTGCCAGCAGCAAAGCGCTTTCGGTAGGGGACAGGCTCCAGAACACCGGGGAGCTGTTTTTT.